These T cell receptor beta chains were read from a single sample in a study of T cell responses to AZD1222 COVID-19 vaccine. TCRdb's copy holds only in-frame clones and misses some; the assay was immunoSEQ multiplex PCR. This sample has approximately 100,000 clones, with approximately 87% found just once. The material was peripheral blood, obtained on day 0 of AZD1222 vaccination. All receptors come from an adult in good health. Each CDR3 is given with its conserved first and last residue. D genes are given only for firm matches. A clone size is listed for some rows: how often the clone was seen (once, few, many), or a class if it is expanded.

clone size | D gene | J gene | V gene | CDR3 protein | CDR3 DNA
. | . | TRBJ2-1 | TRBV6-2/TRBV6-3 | CASSISLAYNEQFF | TGTGCCAGCAGTATATCCCTGGCCTACAATGAGCAGTTCTTC
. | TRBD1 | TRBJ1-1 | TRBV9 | CASSVRDRANTEAFF | TGTGCCAGCAGCGTAAGGGACAGGGCGAACACTGAAGCTTTCTTT
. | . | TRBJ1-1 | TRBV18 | CASSPPAGQGAFF | TGTGCCAGCTCACCCCCGGCAGGTCAAGGCGCTTTCTTT
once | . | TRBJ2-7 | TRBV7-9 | CASSLYVGRTYEQYF | TGTGCCAGCAGCTTATACGTCGGCAGGACCTACGAGCAGTACTTC
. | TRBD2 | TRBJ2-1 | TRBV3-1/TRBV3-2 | CASSQDGGASGSFYYVSEQFF | TGTGCCAGCAGCCAAGATGGGGGGGCTAGCGGGAGCTTTTATTATGTGAGTGAGCAGTTCTTC
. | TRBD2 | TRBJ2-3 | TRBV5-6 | CASSLDVGLATDTQYF | TGTGCCAGCAGCTTGGATGTAGGACTAGCGACAGATACGCAGTATTTT
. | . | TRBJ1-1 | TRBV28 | CASSPLEARSTEAFF | TGTGCCAGCAGCCCCCTCGAAGCTCGCAGCACTGAAGCTTTCTTT
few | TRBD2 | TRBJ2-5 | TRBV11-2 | CASSLSGGSETQYF | TGTGCCAGCAGCTTATCGGGAGGTTCGGAGACCCAGTACTTC
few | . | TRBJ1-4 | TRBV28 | CASSSRAEGRNEKLFF | TGTGCCAGCAGTTCAAGGGCGGAGGGACGAAACGAAAAACTGTTTTTT
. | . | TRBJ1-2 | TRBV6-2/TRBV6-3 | CASSLGRAVGHGYTF | TGTGCCAGCAGTTTGGGCCGGGCCGTGGGGCATGGCTACACCTTC